This T cell receptor (beta chain) derives from a study of blood T cell repertoires in COVID-19 (dated by TCRdb to the early 2020s). Some background on the complete study: Samples from collaborators originated in the United States, Italy and Spain and spanned both the acute and convalescent phases of COVID-19. Deeply sampled blood TCRbeta repertoires from subjects exposed to, actively infected with, or recovered from COVID-19 were included in the dataset. The prospective study material was composed of cDNA or gDNA derived from T cells, B-cell-depleted T cells, or PBMCs. A freely available public database, intended as a resource for researchers studying the immune response to SARS-CoV-2, is where the repertoires were released. HLA class I and class II types, where available, came from metadata supplied by the sample provider rather than from assay-based typing. Samples were obtained from the ongoing ImmuneRACE study (first 160 participants) and from 1,254 subjects provided by 6 global collaborators. Sample metadata almost always included a de-identified subject ID, COVID-19 status, age in years and sex.

TCRbeta CDR3 regions were amplified from genomic DNA using the immunoSEQ Assay, a bias-controlled multiplex PCR. In the authors' own workflow: Nucleated cell counts per sample were estimated from amplification of reference gene primers within the assay. To quantify the absolute abundance of each unique TCRbeta CDR3 rearrangement, sequence reads were collapsed and filtered. For each sample, productive Simpson clonality was calculated by taking the square root of Simpson's diversity index across productive rearrangements. Sourced from immuneACCESS, this table was stored by TCRdb with only in-frame sequences that have V and J called. A share of the clones is absent; for the studies checked, an unresolved V gene accounts for under half, and the remainder has no known explanation. V, J and clone size reflect that table, while D and trimming were determined from the DNA. The sample has approximately 300,000 clones on record, 80% to 90% of them singletons. The ten largest clones add up to about 4.6% of the sample.

The germline ends are 19 bases apart after V is trimmed by 5 bases and J by 5 bases. The CDR3 has 15 amino acids, counting the end cysteine and phenylalanine. Only the CDR3 portion is preserved as DNA: 45 bases, with reading frame beginning at the first base. Via the germline V gene, CDR1 is MDHEN and CDR2 SYDVKM. What the work shows at the level of the full study, not this receptor alone: How much clinical and demographic metadata was included differed by source and by participant, and the metadata was provided uncurated.

A remark on this clone: Its antigen remains undetermined. Qualities for individual bases were not recorded, and no much larger clone is one base off.

Enrolling through a virtual design, the prospective study's participants ranged in age from about 18 to 89 years and lived across roughly 23 United States geographic areas. In the prospective study, cohorts were assigned on the basis of participant-reported clinical history obtained from a screening survey and a study questionnaire. Recovered participants in ImmuneRACE Cohort 3 were defined by two consecutive negative NP/OP PCR tests, clearance by a healthcare professional, or resolution of symptoms. Mobile phlebotomists in the prospective study collected whole blood, serum and a nasopharyngeal or oropharyngeal swab from every participant. Participants in the prospective study had the option to provide additional blood draws and questionnaires over a roughly two-month period. Before DNA extraction, blood samples from the prospective study were shipped at room temperature or frozen.

The chain is made from TRBV28 and TRBJ2-7, with the D gene call left open. This TCR was recovered from a young man who had recovered from COVID-19. Sequencing was carried out using PBMCs or T cells enriched from blood (not recorded which). The DNA sequence reads TGTGCCAGCAGTGAAACGGGTCTAAACGGCCACGAGCAGTACTTC. It translates to CASSETGLNGHEQYF.